Shown below are 15 T cell receptor beta chains from a single sample sequenced in a study of shared clonotypes between healthy human individuals. TCRdb's table, derived via immunoSEQ multiplex PCR, lists solely in-frame clones and lacks some. The top ten hold 0.14% of the sample, which has about 2.4 million clones, roughly 92% seen once. The sequencing input was naive CD4+ T cells sorted from blood. As for subset: CD45RA+ positively selected. The receptors here all came from a man aged 18 to 29 in good health.

The chain is built from TRBV7-8 and TRBJ1-6, with 9 nucleotides matching TRBD1. V shed 5 bases and J 5 bases; nucleotides not matched to a gene: 4. The germline V gene encodes CDR1 SGHVS and CDR2 FQNEAQ. The CDR3 covers 15 residues. CDR3 nucleotides: TGTGCCAGCAGCAAACAGGGGGCGAATAATTCACCCCTCCACTTT. Translated, it gives CASSKQGANNSPLHF.

This chain joins TRBV7-9 and TRBJ2-3, with unresolved D. Germline lookup yields CDR1 SEHNR and CDR2 FQNEAQ (reference sequence). Trimming took 1 base from V and 0 from J, leaving 14 bases between them. The CDR3 totals 17 residues. Here the CDR3 reads CASSLDSWVESTDTQYF. DNA of the CDR3: TGTGCCAGCAGCTTAGATTCCTGGGTGGAAAGCACAGATACGCAGTATTTT.

CDR3 sequence: CASIDTSGSGETQYF. The CDR3 DNA sequence: TGTGCCAGCATAGATACTAGCGGGAGTGGGGAGACCCAGTACTTC. V usage is TRBV2 and J usage is TRBJ2-5; TRBD2 agrees at 11 bases. Germline V gives CDR1 SNHLY, CDR2 FYNNEI. With 7 bases clipped from V and 5 bases from J, the junction kept 9 bases outside the gene matches. The CDR3 has 15 amino acids.

This clone was detected only once. The V and J genes are TRBV27 and TRBJ2-1; TRBD2 matches 12 bases. The CDR3 is 15 amino acids. CDR1 is MNHEY, CDR2 SMNVEV, per germline (reference sequence). Germline trimming cut 5 bases from V and 7 bases from J; bases unmatched to any gene: 6. The CDR3 DNA follows: TGTGCCAGCAGTCCAGGACTAGCGGGGATGAATGAGCAGTTCTTC. This gives the protein CASSPGLAGMNEQFF.

This clone has more than one count but fewer than ten. The chain couples TRBV7-9 to TRBJ1-1; 7 bases map to TRBD1. This CDR3 is 13 amino acids long. Trimming at V came to 2 bases and at J to 11 bases, leaving 8 bases not matched to a gene. Germline V gives CDR1 SEHNR, CDR2 FQNEAQ (reference sequence). CDR3 amino acids: CASSLLTGTHAFF. The CDR3 bases are TGTGCCAGCAGCTTATTGACAGGGACGCATGCTTTCTTT.

A single count supports this clone. The chain is built from TRBV7-2 and TRBJ1-1; possibly TRBD1 for D (6 bases). V lost 3 bases to trimming and J lost 0 bases, with 11 bases between them. Germline assignment: CDR1 SGHTA and CDR2 FQGNSA. This CDR3 comprises 15 residues. CDR3 sequence: CASSFPTGLNTEAFF. The DNA of the CDR3 is TGTGCCAGCAGCTTCCCTACAGGGCTGAACACTGAAGCTTTCTTT.

This clone was picked up one time. The chain's CDR3 is CASSPGQGLLAKNIQYF. The DNA for the CDR3 is TGTGCCAGTAGTCCCGGACAGGGCCTTCTAGCCAAAAACATTCAGTACTTC. V gene TRBV19 combines with J gene TRBJ2-4; 8 nucleotides match TRBD1. Germline lookup yields CDR1 LNHDA and CDR2 SQIVND (reference sequence). The CDR3 runs 17 residues. V lost 5 bases to trimming and J lost 0 bases; unmatched junction nucleotides: 9. The complete variable domain, with remaining parts taken from reference TRBV19 and TRBJ2-4, reads DGGITQSPKYLFRKEGQNVTLSCEQNLNHDAMYWYRQDPGQGLRLIYYSQIVNDFQKGDIAEGYSVSREKKESFPLTVTSAQKNPTAFYLCASSPGQGLLAKNIQYFGAGTRLSVL.

The chain links TRBV5-6 to TRBJ1-6; tentative D call: TRBD1 (5 bases). Germline CDR1 is SGHDT and CDR2 is YYEEEE. V was clipped by 4 bases and J by 6 bases, with 23 bases between them. The CDR3 runs 18 residues. This CDR3 is CASSHALSGRASNSPLHF. The CDR3 bases are TGTGCCAGCAGCCACGCCTTATCGGGCAGGGCAAGTAATTCACCCCTCCACTTT.

The chain is built from TRBV7-9 and TRBJ2-2, with 7 positions matching TRBD1. This CDR3 is built from 18 residues. Germline CDR1 is SEHNR and CDR2 is FQNEAQ (reference sequence). V lost 2 bases, J lost 3 bases, and 12 bases stayed unmatched. The CDR3 here is CASSLPRAGTEDTGELFF. CDR3 nucleotide sequence: TGTGCCAGCAGCTTACCCAGGGCCGGGACAGAGGACACCGGGGAGCTGTTTTTT.

Turning to this clone: Within the sample, other DNA sequences also encode this same CDR3. The rearrangement links TRBV5-1 to TRBJ2-7; D possibly uses TRBD1 or TRBD2 (5 bases each). V gave up 1 base and J gave up 6 bases, with 8 bases separating them. CDR1 is SGHRS, CDR2 YFSETQ, per germline. This CDR3 is 12 amino acids long. The CDR3 is CASSLPGTEQYF. In DNA form, the CDR3 reads TGCGCCAGCAGCTTGCCGGGGACCGAGCAGTACTTC.

The chain employs TRBV7-9 and TRBJ1-5, with TRBD1 matching over 7 bases. Germline V lookup: CDR1 SEHNR, CDR2 FQNEAQ (reference sequence). CDR3 length: 16 residues. V was clipped by 4 bases and J by 0 bases; unmatched bases: 6. The CDR3 loop is CASSSGTDNSNQPQHF. Here the CDR3 DNA reads TGTGCCAGCAGCTCCGGGACAGACAATAGCAATCAGCCCCAGCATTTT.

This clone occurred once. The chain uses TRBV5-1 and TRBJ1-2; D unclear. This CDR3 contains 14 residues. Trimming stripped 3 bases from V and 3 bases from J, with 12 bases between. Germline values: CDR1 SGHRS, CDR2 YFSETQ. The CDR3 loop is CASSYGVGDYGYTF. In nucleotides, the CDR3 is TGCGCCAGCAGCTATGGGGTCGGGGACTATGGCTACACCTTC.

The chain couples TRBV14 to TRBJ2-5; 12 bases match TRBD2. CDR3 length: 16 amino acids. V shed 2 bases, J shed 3 bases, and the junction held 4 bases outside the gene matches. Germline V lookup: CDR1 SGHDN, CDR2 FVKESK. The CDR3 DNA sequence: TGTGCCAGCAGCCAACCCAGACTAGCGGGAGAAGAGACCCAGTACTTC. Residues: CASSQPRLAGEETQYF. Together with reference TRBV14 and TRBJ2-5, the CDR3 gives the full variable domain: EAGVTQFPSHSVIEKGQTVTLRCDPISGHDNLYWYRRVMGKEIKFLLHFVKESKQDESGMPNNRFLAERTGGTYSTLKVQPAELEDSGVYFCASSQPRLAGEETQYFGPGTRLLVL.

This sequence joins TRBV5-1 and TRBJ1-3; D may be TRBD1 (6 bases). Germline assignment: CDR1 SGHRS and CDR2 YFSETQ. This CDR3 region has 14 residues. Trimming shortened V by 2 bases and J by 4 bases, and 10 bases separated the two germline ends. CDR3 in DNA: TGCGCCAGCAGCTTAGGACAGCACGGAAACACCATATATTTT. This codes for CASSLGQHGNTIYF.

CDR3 sequence: CASSHDRTQLRYF. CDR3 DNA: TGTGCCAGCAGCCACGATAGGACGCAGCTACGGTATTTT. The chain couples TRBV4-2 to TRBJ2-3; D not certain. The CDR3 runs 13 residues. Germline CDR1 is LGHNA and CDR2 is YNFKEQ. Trimming shortened V by 3 bases and J by 14 bases, and 18 bases separated the two germline ends.